The 17 T cell receptor beta chains given below trace back to one sample, sequenced in a study of T cell responses to AZD1222 COVID-19 vaccine. Sequencing used immunoSEQ multiplex PCR; TCRdb keeps in-frame clones, though not all of them. Of over 100,000 clones listed, more than 75% are singletons. This specimen consisted of peripheral blood, obtained on day 0 of AZD1222 vaccination. All receptors come from an adult in good health.

V gene TRBV7-2 combines with J gene TRBJ1-2, with D possibly being TRBD1 (5 bases). Germline lookup yields CDR1 SGHTA and CDR2 FQGNSA. Trimming cost V 4 bases and J 6 bases, with 15 bases left between them. The CDR3 runs to 14 residues. CDR3 sequence reads: CASSSRGGVNGYTF. CDR3 sequence (DNA): TGTGCCAGCAGCTCGAGGGGCGGGGTTAATGGCTACACCTTC.

This clone was seen a handful of times. The chain combines TRBV5-8 with TRBJ2-5; 8 bases map to TRBD1. Trimming removed 2 bases from V and 4 bases from J; junction bases left unmatched: 7. The germline V gene has CDR1 SGHTS and CDR2 YDEGEE. The CDR3 totals 15 residues. CDR3 amino acids: CASSLGQGSAETQYF. The CDR3 coding sequence is TGTGCCAGCAGCTTAGGACAGGGTTCGGCAGAGACCCAGTACTTC.

The CDR3 DNA reads TGCGCCAGCAGCTTGGTGTCGACAGGGGGATGGACTGAAGCTTTCTTT. Amino acid sequence: CASSLVSTGGWTEAFF. This chain joins TRBV5-1 and TRBJ1-1; TRBD1 aligns across 9 bases. This CDR3 comprises 16 residues. With 0 bases clipped from V and 5 bases from J, the junction kept 8 bases outside the gene matches. Per the germline V gene, CDR1 is SGHRS and CDR2 is YFSETQ.

V usage is TRBV10-3 and J usage is TRBJ1-2; 9 bases map to TRBD1. From germline, CDR1 is ENHRY and CDR2 SYGVKD. The trim removed 3 bases at V and 3 bases at J, leaving 11 bases unmatched. This CDR3 region has 17 residues. CDR3 DNA sequence: TGTGCCATCAGTGATAGTTTAGGACAGGGGTTTGACTATGGCTACACCTTC. It codes for CAISDSLGQGFDYGYTF.

The chain links TRBV27 to TRBJ2-2; D might be TRBD1 (5 bases). Trimming took off 8 bases at V and 4 bases at J, with 14 bases between the two ends. CDR3 length: 14 amino acids. The germline V gene encodes CDR1 MNHEY and CDR2 SMNVEV (reference sequence). The CDR3 loop reads CASAKKGSTGELFF. DNA for the CDR3: TGTGCCAGCGCCAAGAAGGGGTCCACCGGGGAGCTGTTTTTT.

The chain recombines TRBV5-8 with TRBJ2-3; 7 positions match TRBD1. V trimming: 6 bases; J trimming: 1 base; junction bases outside the gene matches: 8. Germline V CDR1 and CDR2: SGHTS, YDEGEE. The CDR3 is made up of 15 amino acids. The CDR3 here is CASTDDREGTDTQYF. The CDR3, as DNA: TGTGCCAGCACCGATGACAGGGAAGGCACAGATACGCAGTATTTT.

V usage is TRBV28 and J usage is TRBJ1-5; D remains unclear. CDR3 length: 16 residues. V shed 3 bases and J shed 6 bases, with 18 bases lying between them. CDR1 and CDR2 from the germline V gene are MDHEN and SYDVKM. The chain's CDR3 is CASSLGRRVDGQPQHF. In DNA form, the CDR3 reads TGTGCCAGCAGTTTGGGCAGGAGGGTAGACGGTCAGCCCCAGCATTTT.

This clone was seen just once. The CDR3 DNA follows: TGTGCCAGCAGTTATTATTCTCAAAGCTCCTACAATGAGCAGTTCTTC. It yields the protein CASSYYSQSSYNEQFF. The chain joins TRBV6-5 to TRBJ2-1; D uncertain. From germline, CDR1 is MNHEY and CDR2 SVGAGI. The CDR3 has 16 amino acids. Trimming shortened V by 3 bases and J by 0 bases, and 12 bases separated the two germline ends.

The chain combines TRBV5-3 with TRBJ2-2, with 9 positions matching TRBD2. TRBV5-3 is reported as an ORF; its role is uncertain. After removal of 2 bases from V and 6 bases from J, the junction contained 5 bases not matched to a gene. The CDR3 is 15 amino acids. CDR3 protein: CARSLSGGRAGELFF. The DNA for the CDR3 is TGTGCCAGAAGCTTAAGCGGGGGGCGCGCCGGGGAGCTGTTTTTT.

CDR3 DNA: TGCGCCAGCGTCCACGGCGGGAATCAGCCCCAGCATTTT. Encoded protein: CASVHGGNQPQHF. The chain joins TRBV23-1 to TRBJ1-5; no clear D gene. TRBV23-1 falls under the ORF class, with uncertain function. The CDR3 extends over 13 amino acids. V was cut by 8 bases and J by 4 bases, with 12 bases left in between.

As to this clone: This sample also contains other DNA sequences that code for the same CDR3. The rearrangement joins TRBV5-1 to TRBJ2-1, with 14 positions matching TRBD2. CDR3 size: 18 residues. The trim removed 1 base at V and 1 base at J, leaving 4 bases unmatched. Germline lookup yields CDR1 SGHRS and CDR2 YFSETQ. CDR3 bases: TGCGCCAGCAGCTTGCGGACTAGCGGGGGGCCGTCCTACAATGAGCAGTTCTTC. Its protein is CASSLRTSGGPSYNEQFF.

This clone was recorded only once. V usage is TRBV6-2 or TRBV6-3 and J usage is TRBJ1-5, with D hard to call. V was clipped by 6 bases and J by 0 bases, with 6 bases between them. Germline V lookup: CDR1 MNHEY, CDR2 SVGEGT. The CDR3 runs to 13 residues. This CDR3 is CASSVYSNQPQHF. The DNA for the CDR3 is TGTGCCAGCAGCGTGTATAGCAATCAGCCCCAGCATTTT.

The chain joins TRBV6-4 to TRBJ2-7, with 8 bases lining up with TRBD1. CDR3 size: 14 residues. Germline V lookup: CDR1 MRHNA, CDR2 SNTAGT. After removal of 8 bases from V and 3 bases from J, the junction contained 9 bases not matched to a gene. The CDR3 bases are TGTGCCAGCCCCCGGACAGGGTTATTCTACGAGCAGTACTTC. It translates to CASPRTGLFYEQYF.

This clone was detected only a few times. The chain combines TRBV4-2 with TRBJ2-7; TRBD2 matches at 7 bases. V trimming: 0 bases; J trimming: 2 bases; junction bases outside the gene matches: 7. This CDR3 is 16 amino acids long. CDR1 LGHNA and CDR2 YNFKEQ come from the germline V gene. CDR3 loop: CASSQDGSGVAYEQYF. Written as DNA, the CDR3 is TGTGCCAGCAGCCAAGATGGGAGCGGGGTGGCCTACGAGCAGTACTTC.

The chain is built from TRBV5-6 and TRBJ2-6; D not certain. Germline CDR1 is SGHDT and CDR2 is YYEEEE. The CDR3 covers 13 residues. The V and J ends lost 5 bases and 0 bases respectively, with 3 bases between them. The CDR3 bases are TGTGCCAGCAGAAGCTCTGGGGCCAACGTCCTGACTTTC. Protein: CASRSSGANVLTF.

J is TRBJ2-1 and V is TRBV9; D might be TRBD1 (6 bases). Germline V gene sequence: CDR1 SGDLS, CDR2 YYNGEE. This CDR3 region has 16 residues. V was cut by 4 bases and J by 4 bases, with 18 bases left in between. Here the CDR3 DNA reads TGTGCCAGCAGCCCTACCGCGTCAGGGGATTACAATGAGCAGTTCTTC. Its protein product is CASSPTASGDYNEQFF.

V is TRBV7-9 and J is TRBJ2-2; the match to TRBD2 covers 15 bases. The CDR3 has 16 residues. Unmatched junction bases numbered 2, after V lost 3 bases and J lost 6 bases. CDR1 and CDR2 from the germline V gene are SEHNR and FQNEAQ (reference sequence). The DNA for the CDR3 is TGTGCCAGCAGCTTTTGGACTAGCGGGGGGGCCGGGGAGCTGTTTTTT. The encoded protein is CASSFWTSGGAGELFF.